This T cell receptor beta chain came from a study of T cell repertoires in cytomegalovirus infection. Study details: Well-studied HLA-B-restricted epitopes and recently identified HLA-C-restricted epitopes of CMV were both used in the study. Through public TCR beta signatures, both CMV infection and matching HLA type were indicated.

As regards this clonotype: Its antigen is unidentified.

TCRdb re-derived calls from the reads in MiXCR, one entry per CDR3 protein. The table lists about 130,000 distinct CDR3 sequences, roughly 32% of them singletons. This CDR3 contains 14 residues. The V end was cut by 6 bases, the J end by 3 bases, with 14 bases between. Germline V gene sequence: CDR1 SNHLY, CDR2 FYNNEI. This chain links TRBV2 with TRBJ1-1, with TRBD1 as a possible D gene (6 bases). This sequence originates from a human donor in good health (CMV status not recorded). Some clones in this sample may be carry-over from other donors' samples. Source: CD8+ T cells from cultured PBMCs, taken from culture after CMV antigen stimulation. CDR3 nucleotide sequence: TGTGCCAGCAGGGAACAGGGAGGGTACACTGAAGCTTTCTTT. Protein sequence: CASREQGGYTEAFF.